This TCR beta chain was obtained from a study of blood T cell repertoires in COVID-19. The germline V gene encodes CDR1 KGHSH and CDR2 LQKENI. Deletions cut 3 bases from V and 11 bases from J, with 16 bases between. CDR3 length: 13 amino acids. Original processing methods: Nucleated cell counts were estimated from reference gene primer amplification. Method: immunoSEQ multiplex PCR; TCRdb's copy keeps in-frame clones and lacks some. V and J calls and clone size are given by that table; D and trimming were obtained from the DNA. The table records over 120,000 clones, 75% to 90% of them present only once.

Sequencing was performed on peripheral blood. The sequence was obtained from a man in his forties or fifties who had recovered from COVID-19. The chain joins TRBV18 to TRBJ1-1; D is unresolved. The CDR3 sequence is CASSPLPRDTAFF. For the CDR3, the DNA is TGTGCCAGCTCACCTTTACCGAGGGATACGGCTTTCTTT.